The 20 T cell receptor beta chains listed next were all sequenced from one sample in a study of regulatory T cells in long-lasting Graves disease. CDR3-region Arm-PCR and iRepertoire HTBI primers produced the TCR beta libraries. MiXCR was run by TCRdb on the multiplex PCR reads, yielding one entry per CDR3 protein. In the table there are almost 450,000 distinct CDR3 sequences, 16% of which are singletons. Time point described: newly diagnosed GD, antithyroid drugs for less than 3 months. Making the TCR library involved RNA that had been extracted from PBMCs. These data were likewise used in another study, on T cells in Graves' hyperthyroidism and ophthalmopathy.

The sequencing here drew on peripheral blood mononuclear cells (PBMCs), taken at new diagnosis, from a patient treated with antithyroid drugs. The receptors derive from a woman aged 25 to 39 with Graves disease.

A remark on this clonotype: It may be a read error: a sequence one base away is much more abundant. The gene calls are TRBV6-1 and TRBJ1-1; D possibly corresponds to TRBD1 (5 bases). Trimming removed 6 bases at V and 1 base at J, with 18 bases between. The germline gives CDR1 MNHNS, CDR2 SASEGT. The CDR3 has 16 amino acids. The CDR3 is CASRSLRQPTNTEAFF. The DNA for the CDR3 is TGTGCCAGCAGATCCCTTAGACAGCCTACGAACACTGAAGCTTTCTTT.

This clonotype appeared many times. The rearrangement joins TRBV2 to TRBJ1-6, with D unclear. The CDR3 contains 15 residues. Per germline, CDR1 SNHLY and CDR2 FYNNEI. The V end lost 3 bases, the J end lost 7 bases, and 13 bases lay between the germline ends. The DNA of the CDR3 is TGTGCCAGCAGTGAGGAGAATACTAGGAATTCACCCCTCCACTTT. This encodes CASSEENTRNSPLHF.

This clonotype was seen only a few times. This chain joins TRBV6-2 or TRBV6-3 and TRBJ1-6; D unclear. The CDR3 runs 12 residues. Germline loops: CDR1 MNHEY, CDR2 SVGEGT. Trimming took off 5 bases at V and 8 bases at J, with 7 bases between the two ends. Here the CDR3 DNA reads TGTGCCAGCAGTGTCGGTGATTCACCCCTCCACTTT. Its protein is CASSVGDSPLHF.

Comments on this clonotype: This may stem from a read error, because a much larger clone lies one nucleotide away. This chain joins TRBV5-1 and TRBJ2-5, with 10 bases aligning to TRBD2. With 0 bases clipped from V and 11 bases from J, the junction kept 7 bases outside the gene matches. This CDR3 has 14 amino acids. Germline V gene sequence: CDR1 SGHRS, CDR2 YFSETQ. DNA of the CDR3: TGCGCCAGCAGCTTGGGGACTAGCGGTGATGAGCAGTACTTC. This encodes CASSLGTSGDEQYF.

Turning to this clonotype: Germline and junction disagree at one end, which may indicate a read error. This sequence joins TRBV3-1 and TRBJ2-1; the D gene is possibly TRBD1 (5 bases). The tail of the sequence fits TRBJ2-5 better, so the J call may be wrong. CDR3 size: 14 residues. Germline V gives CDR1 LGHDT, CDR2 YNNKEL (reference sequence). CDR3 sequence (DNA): TGTGCCAGCAGCCCCCGGCAGGGTGGAGAGGCCCAGTACTTC. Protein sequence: CASSPRQGGEAQYF.

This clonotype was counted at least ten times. In DNA, the CDR3 is TGTGCCAGCAGTCCCGGGGGGACGAGGTACTTC. Protein: CASSPGGTRYF. The chain uses TRBV6-1 and TRBJ2-7, with 7 nucleotides matching TRBD2. There are 11 residues in the CDR3. The junction had 7 bases not matched to a gene; V was cut back by 5 bases and J by 12 bases. CDR1 and CDR2 from the germline V gene are MNHNS and SASEGT.

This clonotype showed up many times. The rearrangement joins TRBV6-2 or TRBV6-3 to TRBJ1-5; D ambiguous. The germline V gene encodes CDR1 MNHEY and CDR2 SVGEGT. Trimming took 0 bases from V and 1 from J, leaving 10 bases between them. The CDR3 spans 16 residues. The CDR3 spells CASSYSTRRSNQPQHF. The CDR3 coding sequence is TGTGCCAGCAGTTACTCGACTCGGAGGAGCAATCAGCCCCAGCATTTT.

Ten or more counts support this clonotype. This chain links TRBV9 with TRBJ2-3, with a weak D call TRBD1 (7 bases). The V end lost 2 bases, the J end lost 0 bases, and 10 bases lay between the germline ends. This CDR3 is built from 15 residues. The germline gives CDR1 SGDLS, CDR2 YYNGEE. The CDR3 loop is CASSVTGTSTDTQYF. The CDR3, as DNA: TGTGCCAGCAGCGTGACAGGGACTAGCACAGATACGCAGTATTTT.

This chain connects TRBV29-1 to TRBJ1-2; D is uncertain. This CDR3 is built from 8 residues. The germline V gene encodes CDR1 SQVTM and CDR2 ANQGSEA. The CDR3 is CRRAGYTF. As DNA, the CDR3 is TGCAGGCGGGCTGGCTACACCTTC.

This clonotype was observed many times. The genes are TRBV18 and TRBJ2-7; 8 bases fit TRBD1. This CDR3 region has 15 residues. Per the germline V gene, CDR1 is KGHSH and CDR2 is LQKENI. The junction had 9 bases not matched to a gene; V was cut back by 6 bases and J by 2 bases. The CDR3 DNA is TGTGCCAGCTCCCCCGGGACAGGAAAAACCTACGAGCAGTACTTC. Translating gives CASSPGTGKTYEQYF.

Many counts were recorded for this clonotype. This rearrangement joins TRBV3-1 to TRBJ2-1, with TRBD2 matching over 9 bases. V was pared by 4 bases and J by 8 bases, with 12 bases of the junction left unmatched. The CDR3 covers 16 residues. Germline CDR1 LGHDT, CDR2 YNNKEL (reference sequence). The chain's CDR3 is CASSPDLAGPRHEQFF. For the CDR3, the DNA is TGTGCCAGCAGCCCCGACCTAGCGGGACCCCGTCATGAGCAGTTCTTC.

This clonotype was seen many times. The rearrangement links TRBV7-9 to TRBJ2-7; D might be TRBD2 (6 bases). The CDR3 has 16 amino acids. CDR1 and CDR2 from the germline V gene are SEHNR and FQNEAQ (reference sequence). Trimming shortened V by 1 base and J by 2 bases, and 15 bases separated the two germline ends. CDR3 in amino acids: CASSLGSRTGAYEQYF. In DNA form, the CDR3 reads TGTGCCAGCAGCTTAGGGTCCCGGACGGGGGCCTACGAGCAGTACTTC.

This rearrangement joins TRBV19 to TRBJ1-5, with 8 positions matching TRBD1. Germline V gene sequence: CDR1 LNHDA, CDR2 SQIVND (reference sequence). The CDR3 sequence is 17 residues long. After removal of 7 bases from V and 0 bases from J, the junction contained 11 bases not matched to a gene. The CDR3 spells CASKETGGRYSNQPQHF. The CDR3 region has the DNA TGTGCCAGTAAGGAAACAGGGGGTCGTTATAGCAATCAGCCCCAGCATTTT. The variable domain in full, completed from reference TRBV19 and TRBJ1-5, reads DGGITQSPKYLFRKEGQNVTLSCEQNLNHDAMYWYRQDPGQGLRLIYYSQIVNDFQKGDIAEGYSVSREKKESFPLTVTSAQKNPTAFYLCASKETGGRYSNQPQHFGDGTRLSIL.

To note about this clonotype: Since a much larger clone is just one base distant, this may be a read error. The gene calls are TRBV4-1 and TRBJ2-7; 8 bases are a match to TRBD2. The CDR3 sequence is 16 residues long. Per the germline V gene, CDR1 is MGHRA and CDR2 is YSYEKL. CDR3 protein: CAGSQGSGSRGYEQYF. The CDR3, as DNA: TGCGCCGGCAGCCAAGGGAGCGGGAGTAGGGGCTACGAGCAGTACTTC.

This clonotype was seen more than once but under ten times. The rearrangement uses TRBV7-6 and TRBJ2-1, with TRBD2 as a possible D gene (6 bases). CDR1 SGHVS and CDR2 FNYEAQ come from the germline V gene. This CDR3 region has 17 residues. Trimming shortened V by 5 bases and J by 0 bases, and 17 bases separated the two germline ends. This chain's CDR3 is CASSRGVAVSSYNEQFF. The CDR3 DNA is TGTGCCAGCAGCCGTGGGGTAGCGGTTAGCTCCTACAATGAGCAGTTCTTC.

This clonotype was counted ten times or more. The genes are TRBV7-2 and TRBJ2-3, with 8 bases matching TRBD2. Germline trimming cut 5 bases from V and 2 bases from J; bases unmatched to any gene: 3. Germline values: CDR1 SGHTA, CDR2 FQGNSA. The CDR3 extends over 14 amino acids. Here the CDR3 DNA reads TGTGCCAGCAGCCCGGGACTAGTCACAGATACGCAGTATTTT. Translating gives CASSPGLVTDTQYF.

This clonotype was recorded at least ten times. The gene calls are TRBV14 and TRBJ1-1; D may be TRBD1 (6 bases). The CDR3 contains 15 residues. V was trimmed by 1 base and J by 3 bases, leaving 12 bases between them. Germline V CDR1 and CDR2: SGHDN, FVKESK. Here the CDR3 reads CASSQGRQAYTEAFF. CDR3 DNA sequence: TGTGCCAGCAGCCAAGGGAGACAGGCATACACTGAAGCTTTCTTT.

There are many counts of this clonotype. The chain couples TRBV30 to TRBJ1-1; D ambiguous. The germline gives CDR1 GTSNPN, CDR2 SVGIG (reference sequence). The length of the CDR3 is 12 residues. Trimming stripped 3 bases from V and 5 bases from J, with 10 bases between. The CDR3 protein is CAWRGSRTEAFF. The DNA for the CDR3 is TGTGCCTGGAGAGGGAGTCGGACTGAAGCTTTCTTT.

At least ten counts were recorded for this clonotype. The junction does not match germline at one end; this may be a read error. CDR3 amino acids: CASSGNFRDRNTEAFF. The CDR3 DNA is TGTGCCAGCAGCGGGAACTTCCGGGACAGGAACACTGAAGCTTTCTTT. The rearrangement joins TRBV5-1 to TRBJ1-1; 7 positions match TRBD1. This CDR3 region has 16 residues. Germline V gene lookup returns CDR1 SGHRS and CDR2 YFSETQ.

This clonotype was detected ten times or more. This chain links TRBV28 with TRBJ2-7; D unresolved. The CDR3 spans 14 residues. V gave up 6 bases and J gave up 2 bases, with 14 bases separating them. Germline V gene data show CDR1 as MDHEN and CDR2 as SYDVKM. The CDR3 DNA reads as TGTGCCAGCAGAACCCCGGACCCTACCTACGAGCAGTACTTC. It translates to CASRTPDPTYEQYF.